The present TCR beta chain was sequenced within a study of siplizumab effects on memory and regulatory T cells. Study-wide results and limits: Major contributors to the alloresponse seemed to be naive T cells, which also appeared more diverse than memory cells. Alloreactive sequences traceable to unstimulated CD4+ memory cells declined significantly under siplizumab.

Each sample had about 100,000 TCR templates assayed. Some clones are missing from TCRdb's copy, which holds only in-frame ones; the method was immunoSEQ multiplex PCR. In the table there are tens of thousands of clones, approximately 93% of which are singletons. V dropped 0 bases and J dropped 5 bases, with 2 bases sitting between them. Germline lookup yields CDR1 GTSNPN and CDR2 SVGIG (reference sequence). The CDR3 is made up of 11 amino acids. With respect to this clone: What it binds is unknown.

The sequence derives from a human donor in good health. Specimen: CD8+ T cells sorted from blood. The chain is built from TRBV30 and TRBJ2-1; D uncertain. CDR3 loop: CAWSVNNEQFF. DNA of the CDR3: TGTGCCTGGAGTGTAAACAATGAGCAGTTCTTC.